These T cell receptor beta chains were read from a single sample in a study of blood T cells in healthy people across ages. TCRdb called the 5' RACE reads again in MiXCR, with one record for every CDR3 protein. The data contain some 700,000 distinct CDR3 sequences, about a fifth of them singletons. The material sequenced was blood. The receptors shown here come from a man in his sixties or seventies in good health. Both conserved end residues are part of each CDR3. The order of the fields is CDR3 protein, CDR3 DNA, V gene, clone size, D gene, J gene. D genes are given only for firm matches. Clone size is stated in some rows and not others, as once, few, many or a class when expanded.

CASSLDRGTQNNEQFF,TGTGCCAGCAGCTTAGATCGTGGGACCCAGAACAATGAGCAGTTCTTC,TRBV11-2,-,-,TRBJ2-1
CASSVGVGTYEQYF,TGTGCCAGCAGCGTAGGGGTAGGTACTTACGAGCAGTACTTC,TRBV9,-,-,TRBJ2-7
CASSPPGADTQYF,TGTGCCAGCAGCCCCCCCGGGGCAGATACGCAGTATTTT,TRBV3-1,few,-,TRBJ2-3
CASRGNSYEQYF,TGCGCCAGCAGAGGGAACAGCTACGAGCAGTACTTC,TRBV28,few,-,TRBJ2-7
CASSWTSMRETQYF,TGTGCCAGCAGTTGGACTAGCATGAGGGAGACCCAGTACTTC,TRBV2,few,TRBD2,TRBJ2-5
CSATPVNYGYTF,TGCAGTGCTACCCCAGTTAACTATGGCTACACCTTC,TRBV20-1,-,-,TRBJ1-2
CSADRTGLEDTQYF,TGCAGTGCAGATAGGACAGGGCTTGAAGATACGCAGTATTTT,TRBV20-1,-,TRBD1,TRBJ2-3
CASSATANTEAFF,TGTGCCAGCAGCGCTACTGCGAACACTGAAGCTTTCTTT,TRBV6-4,few,-,TRBJ1-1
CASSKIQGRQETQYF,TGTGCCAGTAGTAAAATCCAGGGCCGACAAGAGACCCAGTACTTC,TRBV19,few,-,TRBJ2-5
CSAENRGSTGNTIYF,TGCAGTGCGGAAAACAGGGGGAGTACTGGAAACACCATATATTTT,TRBV20-1,-,TRBD1,TRBJ1-3
CSVERPLVSGGHNEQFF,TGCAGCGTTGAACGACCTCTTGTCAGCGGGGGGCACAATGAGCAGTTCTTC,TRBV29-1,-,TRBD2,TRBJ2-1
CASTDRRGSTGANVLTF,TGTGCCAGCACCGACCGTAGGGGGAGTACTGGGGCCAACGTCCTGACTTTC,TRBV27,few,-,TRBJ2-6
CSARRAEPYNEQFF,TGCAGTGCTAGACGGGCTGAACCCTACAATGAGCAGTTCTTC,TRBV20-1,few,-,TRBJ2-1
CASSYASGRSQETQYF,TGTGCCAGCAGTTACGCTAGCGGGCGATCACAAGAGACCCAGTACTTC,TRBV6-2/TRBV6-3,few,TRBD2,TRBJ2-5
CSARPYGGRGASTDTQYF,TGCAGTGCTAGACCTTATGGGGGGAGGGGGGCAAGCACAGATACGCAGTATTTT,TRBV20-1,many,-,TRBJ2-3